The 15 T cell receptor beta chains presented below share a single source sample, sequenced in a study of early T cells in non-severe SARS-CoV-2 infection. TCRdb re-analysed the 5' RACE reads in MiXCR, keeping a single row per CDR3 protein. This sample has 60,000 to 75,000 distinct CDR3 sequences, with 12% found just once. The sequenced sample was whole blood. These receptors all come from an adult who was a healthcare worker with PCR-confirmed SARS-CoV-2 infection or an uninfected control (not recorded which).

The table lists this clonotype with a few counts. The chain employs TRBV10-3 and TRBJ1-1, with 8 positions matching TRBD1. The germline CDR1 and CDR2 sequences are ENHRY and SYGVKD. V lost 6 bases to trimming and J lost 3 bases; unmatched junction nucleotides: 3. The length of the CDR3 is 13 residues. CDR3 DNA: TGTGCCATCAGGACGGACAGGGACACTGAAGCTTTCTTT. This sequence encodes CAIRTDRDTEAFF.

This clonotype was counted only a few times. This chain joins TRBV6-1 and TRBJ2-2, with D unclear. The CDR3 is 13 residues long. Trimming took off 3 bases at V and 6 bases at J, with 8 bases between the two ends. CDR1 and CDR2 from the germline V gene are MNHNS and SASEGT. The CDR3 sequence is CASSDGEAGELFF. CDR3 coding DNA: TGTGCCAGCAGTGATGGGGAAGCCGGGGAGCTGTTTTTT.

The rearrangement joins TRBV6-6 to TRBJ2-7; TRBD1 agrees at 7 bases. J lost 2 bases, V lost 6 bases, and 7 bases had no gene match. This CDR3 has 14 amino acids. Germline loops: CDR1 MNHNY, CDR2 SVGAGI (reference sequence). The CDR3 here is CASSTPQGAYEQYF. The CDR3 DNA follows: TGTGCCAGCAGCACGCCTCAGGGGGCCTACGAGCAGTACTTC.

This clonotype was counted only a few times. The rearrangement joins TRBV29-1 to TRBJ2-5, with D unresolved. Trimming cost V 2 bases and J 4 bases, with 8 bases left between them. Germline loops: CDR1 SQVTM, CDR2 ANQGSEA. This CDR3 has 12 amino acids. The CDR3 reads CSVEQEGETQYF. In nucleotides, the CDR3 is TGCAGCGTTGAACAGGAAGGAGAGACCCAGTACTTC.

The chain is built from TRBV6-2 or TRBV6-3 and TRBJ2-1, with TRBD2 matching 12 bases. Germline V gene lookup returns CDR1 MNHEY and CDR2 SVGEGT. J gave up 4 bases and V 8 bases, and 6 bases lay outside the gene matches. The CDR3 loop spans 15 amino acids. CDR3 sequence (DNA): TGTGCCAGCCGAAGACTAGCGGGGGTGTACAATGAGCAGTTCTTC. Translated, it gives CASRRLAGVYNEQFF.

This clonotype was counted only a few times. The chain has TRBV6-1 and TRBJ1-1; D perhaps matches TRBD1 (5 bases). The CDR3 covers 15 residues. From germline, CDR1 is MNHNS and CDR2 SASEGT. V was cut by 5 bases and J by 2 bases, with 15 bases left in between. In DNA, the CDR3 is TGTGCCAGCAGTTCCCCCGGGACCGGCAACACTGAAGCTTTCTTT. Its translation is CASSSPGTGNTEAFF.

This clonotype was observed at least ten times. The rearrangement joins TRBV11-3 to TRBJ2-3, with 15 bases aligning to TRBD2. CDR3 length: 19 residues. With V trimmed by 5 bases and J by 4 bases, 13 bases remained unmatched. Germline V gene data show CDR1 as SGHNT and CDR2 as YENEEA. CDR3 in amino acids: CASSTHRPGLAGGADTQYF. In DNA form, the CDR3 reads TGTGCCAGCAGCACACACCGGCCGGGACTAGCGGGAGGTGCAGATACGCAGTATTTT.

This clonotype was detected a few times. The chain combines TRBV29-1 with TRBJ2-1; 8 bases map to TRBD1. Trimming cost V 4 bases and J 0 bases; bases outside gene matches: 5. The CDR3 runs 15 residues. Germline assignment: CDR1 SQVTM and CDR2 ANQGSEA. This chain's CDR3 is CSVGRQGSSYNEQFF. The CDR3 DNA reads TGCAGCGTTGGCCGACAGGGGAGCTCCTACAATGAGCAGTTCTTC.

The gene calls are TRBV4-1 and TRBJ2-1; 8 nucleotides match TRBD2. The trim removed 1 base at V and 0 bases at J, leaving 17 bases unmatched. The CDR3 consists of 21 residues. CDR1 and CDR2 from the germline V gene are MGHRA and YSYEKL. CDR3 region: CASSQAISGIREINSYNEQFF. The CDR3 bases are TGCGCCAGCAGCCAAGCCATTAGCGGGATACGTGAAATTAACTCCTACAATGAGCAGTTCTTC.

This clonotype was recorded a few times. This chain joins TRBV11-2 and TRBJ2-1, with TRBD1 identical over 9 bases. The CDR3 sequence is 15 residues long. The germline CDR1 and CDR2 sequences are SGHAT and FQNNGV. V lost 5 bases and J lost 15; bases outside the gene matches: 17. The CDR3 loop reads CASSPRGGTGTQWFF. The CDR3 DNA follows: TGTGCCAGCAGCCCCCGGGGCGGGACAGGGACCCAATGGTTCTTC.

This chain uses TRBV7-3 with TRBJ2-1; 9 nucleotides match TRBD2. V shed 1 base, J shed 10 bases, and the junction held 11 bases outside the gene matches. The CDR3 spans 16 residues. Germline V lookup: CDR1 SGHTA, CDR2 FQGTGA. CDR3 sequence (DNA): TGTGCCAGCAGCTTAAAGCCCGTCTTAGCGGGAGACGAGCAGTTCTTC. It specifies CASSLKPVLAGDEQFF. Complete variable domain (other parts from reference TRBV7-3 and TRBJ2-1): GAGVSQTPSNKVTEKGKYVELRCDPISGHTALYWYRQSLGQGPEFLIYFQGTGAADDSGLPNDRFFAVRPEGSVSTLKIQRTERGDSAVYLCASSLKPVLAGDEQFFGPGTRLTVL.

The sample holds a few counts of this clonotype. The gene calls are TRBV4-1 and TRBJ2-7, with 9 bases lining up with TRBD2. The CDR3 is 15 residues long. V was clipped by 0 bases and J by 5 bases; unmatched bases: 5. The V gene's germline CDR1 is MGHRA and CDR2 YSYEKL. This CDR3 is CASSQEIAGAHEQYF. Written as DNA, the CDR3 is TGCGCCAGCAGCCAAGAGATAGCGGGAGCACACGAGCAGTACTTC.

This clonotype was seen at least ten times. The chain uses TRBV12-5 and TRBJ1-1; D gene ambiguous. CDR3 size: 17 residues. Germline CDR1 is LGHNT and CDR2 is FRNRAP. V lost 0 bases, J lost 0 bases, and 14 bases lay in between. The chain's CDR3 is CASGLVLNDYMNTEAFF. As DNA, the CDR3 is TGTGCTAGTGGTTTGGTACTTAACGACTACATGAACACTGAAGCTTTCTTT.

This clonotype turned up a few times. This chain uses TRBV7-3 with TRBJ2-1, with 10 positions matching TRBD2. V trimming: 5 bases; J trimming: 7 bases; junction bases outside the gene matches: 5. The CDR3 extends over 14 amino acids. The germline gives CDR1 SGHTA, CDR2 FQGTGA. The CDR3 spells CASSPSGGGNEQFF. Here the CDR3 DNA reads TGTGCCAGCAGCCCTAGCGGGGGAGGGAATGAGCAGTTCTTC.

V gene TRBV4-1 combines with J gene TRBJ2-2, with D perhaps being TRBD1 or TRBD2 (6 bases each). The V gene's germline CDR1 is MGHRA and CDR2 YSYEKL. The CDR3 extends over 14 amino acids. V gave up 8 bases and J gave up 4 bases, with 14 bases separating them. The DNA for the CDR3 is TGCGCCAGCCAGGAGGGGGTTAGCACCGGGGAGCTGTTTTTT. The encoded protein is CASQEGVSTGELFF.